The present TCR beta chain was sequenced within a study of T cells after posttransplantation cyclophosphamide. As regards this clone: Its specificity is not known.

Findings of the study overall: After PTCy, TRB diversity resembled that of CNI/methotrexate controls.

CDR1 is LGHNA, CDR2 YNFKEQ, per germline. This CDR3 is built from 10 residues. With 10 bases removed from V and 6 bases from J, the gap between germline ends came to 7 bases. TCRdb's copy holds only in-frame clones and misses some; the assay was immunoSEQ multiplex PCR. The repertoire has just over 65,000 clones, roughly 93% of them found once; the top ten carry approximately 2.7%. The sequenced sample was PBMCs. The chain employs TRBV4-2 and TRBJ2-1; weak D call: TRBD1 (5 bases). This sequence was found in a woman in her thirties in good health and a related stem cell transplant donor. This chain's CDR3 is CANQGNEQFF. CDR3 nucleotide sequence: TGTGCCAACCAGGGCAATGAGCAGTTCTTC.